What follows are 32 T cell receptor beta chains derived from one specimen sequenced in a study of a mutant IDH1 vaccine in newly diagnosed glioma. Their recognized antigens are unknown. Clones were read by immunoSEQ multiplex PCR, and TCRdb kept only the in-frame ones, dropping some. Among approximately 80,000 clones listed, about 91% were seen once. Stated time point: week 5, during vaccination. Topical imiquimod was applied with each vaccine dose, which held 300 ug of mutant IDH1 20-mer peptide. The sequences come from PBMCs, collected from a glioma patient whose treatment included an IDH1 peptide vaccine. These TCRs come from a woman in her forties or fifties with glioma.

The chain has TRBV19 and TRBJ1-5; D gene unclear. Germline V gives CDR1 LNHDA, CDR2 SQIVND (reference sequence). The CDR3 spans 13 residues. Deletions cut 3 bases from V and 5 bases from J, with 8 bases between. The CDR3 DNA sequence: TGTGCCAGTAGTATCGACGTCGATCAGCCCCAGCATTTT. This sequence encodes CASSIDVDQPQHF.

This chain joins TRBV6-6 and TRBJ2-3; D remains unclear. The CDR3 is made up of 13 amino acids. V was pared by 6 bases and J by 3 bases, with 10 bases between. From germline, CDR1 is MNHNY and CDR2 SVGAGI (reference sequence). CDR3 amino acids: CASRVPGTDTQYF. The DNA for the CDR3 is TGTGCCAGCAGGGTCCCTGGGACAGATACGCAGTATTTT.

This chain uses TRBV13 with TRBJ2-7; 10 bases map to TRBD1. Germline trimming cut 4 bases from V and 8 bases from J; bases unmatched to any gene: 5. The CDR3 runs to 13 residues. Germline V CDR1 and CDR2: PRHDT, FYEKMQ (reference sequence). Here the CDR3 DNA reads TGTGCCAGCAGCTCAGGGACAGGGGATAAGCAGTACTTC. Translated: CASSSGTGDKQYF.

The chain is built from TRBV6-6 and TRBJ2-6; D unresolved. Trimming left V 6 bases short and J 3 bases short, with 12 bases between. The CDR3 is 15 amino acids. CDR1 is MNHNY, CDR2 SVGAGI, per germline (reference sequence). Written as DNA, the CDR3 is TGTGCCAGCAGGGCCTTTGGGGTTGGGGCCAACGTCCTGACTTTC. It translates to CASRAFGVGANVLTF.

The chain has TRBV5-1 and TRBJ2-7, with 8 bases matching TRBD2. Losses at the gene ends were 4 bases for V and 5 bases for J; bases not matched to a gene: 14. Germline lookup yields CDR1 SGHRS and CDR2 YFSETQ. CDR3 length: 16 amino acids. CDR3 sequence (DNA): TGCGCCAGCAGCCAAGCCGGACTAGCTCTTATGGACGAGCAGTACTTC. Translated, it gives CASSQAGLALMDEQYF.

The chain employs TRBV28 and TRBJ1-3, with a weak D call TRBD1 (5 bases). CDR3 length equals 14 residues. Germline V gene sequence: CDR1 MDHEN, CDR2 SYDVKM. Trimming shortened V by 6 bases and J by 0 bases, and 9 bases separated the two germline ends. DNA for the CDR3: TGTGCCAGCAGCCATGGGGGCTCTGGAAACACCATATATTTT. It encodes CASSHGGSGNTIYF.

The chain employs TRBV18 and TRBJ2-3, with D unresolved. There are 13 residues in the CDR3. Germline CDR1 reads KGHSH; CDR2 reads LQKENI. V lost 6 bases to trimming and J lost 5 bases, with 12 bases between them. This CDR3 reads CASSPSPGDTQYF. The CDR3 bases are TGTGCCAGCTCCCCCAGCCCGGGAGATACGCAGTATTTT.

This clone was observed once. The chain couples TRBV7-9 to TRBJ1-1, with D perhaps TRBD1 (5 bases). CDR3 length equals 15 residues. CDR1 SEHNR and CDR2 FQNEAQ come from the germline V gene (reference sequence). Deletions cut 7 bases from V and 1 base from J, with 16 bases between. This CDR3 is CASIRRGQQNTEAFF. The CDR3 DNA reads TGTGCCAGCATCCGAAGGGGCCAACAGAACACTGAAGCTTTCTTT.

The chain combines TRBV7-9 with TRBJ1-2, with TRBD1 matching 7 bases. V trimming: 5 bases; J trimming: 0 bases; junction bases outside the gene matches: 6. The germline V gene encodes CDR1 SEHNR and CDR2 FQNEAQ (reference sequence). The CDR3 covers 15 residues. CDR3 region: CASSPRDRANYGYTF. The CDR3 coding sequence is TGTGCCAGCAGCCCACGGGACAGAGCTAACTATGGCTACACCTTC. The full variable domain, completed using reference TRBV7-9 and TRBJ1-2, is DTGVSQNPRHKITKRGQNVTFRCDPISEHNRLYWYRQTLGQGPEFLTYFQNEAQLEKSRLLSDRFSAERPKGSFSTLEIQRTEQGDSAMYLCASSPRDRANYGYTFGSGTRLTVV.

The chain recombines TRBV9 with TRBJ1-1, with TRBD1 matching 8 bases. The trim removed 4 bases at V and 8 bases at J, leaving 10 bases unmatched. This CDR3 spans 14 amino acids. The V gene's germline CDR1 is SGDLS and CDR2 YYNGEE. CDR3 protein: CASSTEQGGAEAFF. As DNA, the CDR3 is TGTGCCAGCAGCACCGAACAGGGGGGGGCAGAAGCTTTCTTT. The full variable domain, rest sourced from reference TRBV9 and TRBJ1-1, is DSGVTQTPKHLITATGQRVTLRCSPRSGDLSVYWYQQSLDQGLQFLIQYYNGEERAKGNILERFSAQQFPDLHSELNLSSLELGDSALYFCASSTEQGGAEAFFGQGTRLTVV.

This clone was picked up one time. This CDR3 reads CASSVVIGDRVNADTEAFF. The CDR3 DNA follows: TGTGCCAGCAGCGTAGTAATAGGAGACAGGGTAAATGCGGACACTGAAGCTTTCTTT. This chain links TRBV9 with TRBJ1-1; 7 bases line up with TRBD1. This CDR3 region has 19 residues. V lost 0 bases to trimming and J lost 3 bases; unmatched junction nucleotides: 17. Germline loops: CDR1 SGDLS, CDR2 YYNGEE.

The CDR3 here is CASSPTGGYNEQFF. CDR3 in DNA: TGCGCCAGCAGCCCCACAGGAGGTTACAATGAGCAGTTCTTC. The chain uses TRBV5-1 and TRBJ2-1, with D possibly called TRBD1 or TRBD2 (5 bases each). Between the trimmed V and J ends, which lost 4 bases and 4 bases, there was a span of 12 bases. The germline V gene encodes CDR1 SGHRS and CDR2 YFSETQ. The CDR3 has 14 residues. The full variable domain, with the rest looked up from reference TRBV5-1 and TRBJ2-1, is KAGVTQTPRYLIKTRGQQVTLSCSPISGHRSVSWYQQTPGQGLQFLFEYFSETQRNKGNFPGRFSGRQFSNSRSEMNVSTLELGDSALYLCASSPTGGYNEQFFGPGTRLTVL.

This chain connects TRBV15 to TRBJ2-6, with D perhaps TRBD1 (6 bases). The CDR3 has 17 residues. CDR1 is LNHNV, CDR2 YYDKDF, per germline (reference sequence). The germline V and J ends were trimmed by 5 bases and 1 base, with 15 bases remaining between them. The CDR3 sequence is CATSGRRTGSGANVLTF. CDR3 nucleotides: TGTGCCACCAGCGGGCGTCGTACAGGGTCTGGGGCCAACGTCCTGACTTTC. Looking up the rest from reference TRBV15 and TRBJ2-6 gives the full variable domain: DAMVIQNPRYQVTQFGKPVTLSCSQTLNHNVMYWYQQKSSQAPKLLFHYYDKDFNNEADTPDNFQSRRPNTSFCFLDIRSPGLGDTAMYLCATSGRRTGSGANVLTFGAGSRLTVL.

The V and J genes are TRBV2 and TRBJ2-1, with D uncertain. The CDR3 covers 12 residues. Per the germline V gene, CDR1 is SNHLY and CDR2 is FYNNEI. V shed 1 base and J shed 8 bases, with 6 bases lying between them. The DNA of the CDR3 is TGTGCCAGCAGTGAAGAGGGCCATGAGCAGTTCTTC. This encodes CASSEEGHEQFF.

The CDR3 nucleotides are TGCGCCAGCAGCCAAGTTCCGCAGGGGACGTCAGGCTCACCCCTCCACTTT. This sequence encodes CASSQVPQGTSGSPLHF. The chain joins TRBV4-1 to TRBJ1-6; D may be TRBD1 (6 bases). There are 17 residues in the CDR3. Deletions cut 1 base from V and 10 bases from J, with 20 bases between. Germline CDR1 and CDR2: MGHRA and YSYEKL.

For the CDR3, the DNA is TGTGCCAGCAGCTTAGGTCATAATGCAGTGCAGTACTTC. Translating gives CASSLGHNAVQYF. V gene TRBV7-2 combines with J gene TRBJ2-7; D not certain. CDR3 size: 13 residues. Germline CDR1 and CDR2: SGHTA and FQGNSA. Deletions cut 1 base from V and 9 bases from J, with 13 bases between.

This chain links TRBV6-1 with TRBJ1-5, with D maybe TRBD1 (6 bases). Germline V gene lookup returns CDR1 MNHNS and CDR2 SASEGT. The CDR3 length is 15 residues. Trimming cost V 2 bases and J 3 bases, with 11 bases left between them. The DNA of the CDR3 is TGTGCCAGCAGTGAAATAGGGGGATACAATCAGCCCCAGCATTTT. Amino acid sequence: CASSEIGGYNQPQHF.

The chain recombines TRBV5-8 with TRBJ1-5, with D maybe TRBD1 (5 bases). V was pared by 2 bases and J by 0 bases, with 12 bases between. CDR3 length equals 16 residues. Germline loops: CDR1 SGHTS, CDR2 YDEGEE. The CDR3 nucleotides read TGTGCCAGCAGCTTCGGGACGCCTCGTAGCAATCAGCCCCAGCATTTT. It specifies CASSFGTPRSNQPQHF. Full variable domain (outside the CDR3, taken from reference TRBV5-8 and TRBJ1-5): EAGVTQSPTHLIKTRGQQATLRCSPISGHTSVYWYQQALGLGLQFLLWYDEGEERNRGNFPPRFSGRQFPNYSSELNVNALELEDSALYLCASSFGTPRSNQPQHFGDGTRLSIL.

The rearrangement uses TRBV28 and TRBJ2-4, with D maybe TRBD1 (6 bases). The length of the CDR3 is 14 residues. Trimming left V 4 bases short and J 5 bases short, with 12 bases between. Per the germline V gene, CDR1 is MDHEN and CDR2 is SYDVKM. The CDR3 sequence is CASSSQGSQNIQYF. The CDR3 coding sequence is TGTGCCAGCAGTTCACAGGGATCCCAAAACATTCAGTACTTC.

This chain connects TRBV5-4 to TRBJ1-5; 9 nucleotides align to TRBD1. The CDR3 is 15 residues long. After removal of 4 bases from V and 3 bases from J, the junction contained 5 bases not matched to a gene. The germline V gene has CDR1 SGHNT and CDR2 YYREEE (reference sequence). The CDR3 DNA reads TGTGCCAGCAGCCCCGGGACAGGGCCCAATCAGCCCCAGCATTTT. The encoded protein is CASSPGTGPNQPQHF.

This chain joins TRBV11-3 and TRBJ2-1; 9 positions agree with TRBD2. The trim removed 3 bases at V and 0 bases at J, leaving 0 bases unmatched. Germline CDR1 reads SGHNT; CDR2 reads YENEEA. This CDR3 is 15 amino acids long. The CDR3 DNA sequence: TGTGCCAGCAGCTTTAGCGGGAGCTCCTACAATGAGCAGTTCTTC. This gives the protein CASSFSGSSYNEQFF.

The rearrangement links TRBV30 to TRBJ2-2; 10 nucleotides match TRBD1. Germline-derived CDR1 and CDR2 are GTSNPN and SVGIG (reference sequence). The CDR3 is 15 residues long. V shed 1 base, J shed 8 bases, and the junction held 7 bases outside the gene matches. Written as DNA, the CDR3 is TGTGCCTGGAGTGCAGACAGGGGGCGGCCGGGGGAGCTGTTTTTT. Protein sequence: CAWSADRGRPGELFF.

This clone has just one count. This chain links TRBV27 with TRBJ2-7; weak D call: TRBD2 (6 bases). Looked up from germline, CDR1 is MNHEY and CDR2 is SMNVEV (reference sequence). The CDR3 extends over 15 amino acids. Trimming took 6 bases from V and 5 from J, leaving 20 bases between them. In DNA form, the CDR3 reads TGTGCCAGCAGCCACCGCAGCGGGTCATACGACGAGCAGTACTTC. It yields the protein CASSHRSGSYDEQYF.

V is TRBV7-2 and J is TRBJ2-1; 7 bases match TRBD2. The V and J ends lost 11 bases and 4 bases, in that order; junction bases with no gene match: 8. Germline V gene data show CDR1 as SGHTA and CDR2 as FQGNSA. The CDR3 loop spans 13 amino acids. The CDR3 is CAPGWRGYNEQFF. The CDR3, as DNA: TGTGCCCCTGGATGGCGGGGGTACAATGAGCAGTTCTTC. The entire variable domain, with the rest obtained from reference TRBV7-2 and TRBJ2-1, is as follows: GAGVSQSPSNKVTEKGKDVELRCDPISGHTALYWYRQSLGQGLEFLIYFQGNSAPDKSGLPSDRFSAERTGGSVSTLTIQRTQQEDSAVYLCAPGWRGYNEQFFGPGTRLTVL.

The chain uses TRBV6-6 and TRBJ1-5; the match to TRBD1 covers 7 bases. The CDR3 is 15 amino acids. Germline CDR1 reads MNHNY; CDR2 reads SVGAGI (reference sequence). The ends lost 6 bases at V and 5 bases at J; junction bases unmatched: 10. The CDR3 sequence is CASRRDRGPDQPQHF. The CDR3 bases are TGTGCCAGCAGGAGGGACAGAGGGCCTGATCAGCCCCAGCATTTT.

The CDR3 loop is CASSLSRDRGEQYF. In DNA form, the CDR3 reads TGTGCCAGCAGTCTCAGTCGGGACAGGGGCGAGCAGTACTTC. The rearrangement joins TRBV28 to TRBJ2-7; 10 bases agree with TRBD1. After removal of 5 bases from V and 6 bases from J, the junction contained 7 bases not matched to a gene. This CDR3 has 14 amino acids. Germline V gene sequence: CDR1 MDHEN, CDR2 SYDVKM.

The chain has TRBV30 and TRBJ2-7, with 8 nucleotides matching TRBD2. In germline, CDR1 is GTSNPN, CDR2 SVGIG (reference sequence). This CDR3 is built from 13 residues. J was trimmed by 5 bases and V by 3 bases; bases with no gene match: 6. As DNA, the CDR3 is TGTGCCTGGAGGGGCGGGAGGATCGACGAGCAGTACTTC. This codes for CAWRGGRIDEQYF. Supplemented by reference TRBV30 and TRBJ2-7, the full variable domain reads SQTIHQWPATLVQPVGSPLSLECTVEGTSNPNLYWYRQAAGRGLQLLFYSVGIGQISSEVPQNLSASRPQDRQFILSSKKLLLSDSGFYLCAWRGGRIDEQYFGPGTRLTVT.

The CDR3 here is CASSLAGGETQYF. In DNA, the CDR3 is TGCGCCAGCAGCTTGGCGGGGGGGGAGACCCAGTACTTC. The chain has TRBV5-1 and TRBJ2-5; TRBD2 agrees at 8 bases. Unmatched junction bases numbered 0, after V lost 0 bases and J lost 5 bases. There are 13 residues in the CDR3. The germline gives CDR1 SGHRS, CDR2 YFSETQ.

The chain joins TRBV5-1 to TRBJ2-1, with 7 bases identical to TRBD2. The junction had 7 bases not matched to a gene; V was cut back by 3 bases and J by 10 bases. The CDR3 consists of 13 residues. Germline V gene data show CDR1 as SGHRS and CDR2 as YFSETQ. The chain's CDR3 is CASSSAGLWEQFF. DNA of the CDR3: TGCGCCAGCAGCTCAGCGGGGCTTTGGGAGCAGTTCTTC.

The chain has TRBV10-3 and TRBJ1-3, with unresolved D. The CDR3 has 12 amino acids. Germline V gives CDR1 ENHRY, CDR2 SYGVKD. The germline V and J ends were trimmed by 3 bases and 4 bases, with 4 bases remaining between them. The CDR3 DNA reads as TGTGCCATCAGTGAAGCGGGAAACACCATATATTTT. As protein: CAISEAGNTIYF.

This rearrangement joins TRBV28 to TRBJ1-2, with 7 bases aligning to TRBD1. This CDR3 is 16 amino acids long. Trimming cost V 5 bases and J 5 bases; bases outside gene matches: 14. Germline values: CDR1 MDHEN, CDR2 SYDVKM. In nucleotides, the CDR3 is TGTGCCAGCAGTCTAGGGGGCGGGGCAAGAATTTATGGCTACACCTTC. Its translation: CASSLGGGARIYGYTF.

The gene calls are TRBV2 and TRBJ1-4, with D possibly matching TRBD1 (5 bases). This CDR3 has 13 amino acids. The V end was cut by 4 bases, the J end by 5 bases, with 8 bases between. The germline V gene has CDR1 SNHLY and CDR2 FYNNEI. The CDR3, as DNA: TGTGCCAGCAGTGCCGGGGGAAATGAAAAACTGTTTTTT. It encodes CASSAGGNEKLFF.